A selection of T cell receptor beta chains follows, all from one sample in a study of T cells in Graves' hyperthyroidism and ophthalmopathy. TCRdb itself ran the multiplex PCR reads through MiXCR, one entry per CDR3 protein. The data hold fewer than 850,000 distinct CDR3 sequences, with 17% observed a single time. Sequenced: blood. The receptors come from a man aged 50-60 years with Graves' hyperthyroidism. The CDR3 runs from the conserved cysteine through the conserved F or W. The order of the fields is J gene, clone size, D gene, V gene, CDR3 protein, CDR3 DNA. The D gene is left open where the match is weak. Clone sizes are given selectively: once, few, many, or a class where the clone is expanded.

j_gene: TRBJ2-3
abundance: many
d_gene: -
v_gene: TRBV28
CDR3aa: CASSFAGIADTQYF
CDR3nt: TGTGCCAGCAGTTTCGCGGGAATCGCAGATACGCAGTATTTT

j_gene: TRBJ2-2
abundance: many
d_gene: -
v_gene: TRBV11-2
CDR3aa: CASSLEPSPRVGAGELFF
CDR3nt: TGTGCCAGCAGCTTAGAACCGAGTCCGAGGGTTGGGGCCGGGGAGCTGTTTTTT

j_gene: TRBJ1-2
abundance: many
d_gene: -
v_gene: TRBV3-1
CDR3aa: CASSQSNSGGYTF
CDR3nt: TGTGCCAGCAGCCAAAGCAACAGTGGCGGCTACACCTTC

j_gene: TRBJ2-4
abundance: many
d_gene: -
v_gene: TRBV7-9
CDR3aa: CASSSARPTAKNIQYF
CDR3nt: TGTGCCAGCAGCTCGGCGCGCCCGACGGCCAAAAACATTCAGTACTTC

j_gene: TRBJ1-4
abundance: -
d_gene: -
v_gene: TRBV6-5
CDR3aa: CASSYGGQEKLFF
CDR3nt: TGTGCCAGCAGTTACGGGGGCCAGGAAAAACTGTTTTTT

j_gene: TRBJ2-2
abundance: -
d_gene: -
v_gene: TRBV10-3
CDR3aa: CAISEVWTANTGELFF
CDR3nt: TGTGCCATCAGTGAAGTATGGACGGCGAACACCGGGGAGCTGTTTTTT

j_gene: TRBJ2-7
abundance: -
d_gene: TRBD2
v_gene: TRBV12-3/TRBV12-4
CDR3aa: CASSHRAHFGTSGTGSYEQYF
CDR3nt: TGTGCCAGCAGCCACCGTGCCCACTTTGGAACTAGCGGGACGGGCTCCTACGAGCAGTACTTC

j_gene: TRBJ1-2
abundance: many
d_gene: -
v_gene: TRBV18
CDR3aa: CASSPTEKGMGGYTF
CDR3nt: TGTGCCAGCTCACCAACGGAGAAGGGGATGGGTGGCTACACCTTC

j_gene: TRBJ1-4
abundance: many
d_gene: TRBD1
v_gene: TRBV19
CDR3aa: CASWNRDSNEKLFF
CDR3nt: TGTGCCAGTTGGAACCGGGACAGTAATGAAAAACTGTTTTTT

j_gene: TRBJ1-5
abundance: -
d_gene: TRBD1
v_gene: TRBV4-3
CDR3aa: CASSQDPTGANQPQHF
CDR3nt: TGCGCCAGCAGCCAAGATCCGACAGGGGCCAATCAGCCCCAGCATTTT

j_gene: TRBJ2-2
abundance: -
d_gene: -
v_gene: TRBV28
CDR3aa: CASSLYTSNTGELFF
CDR3nt: TGTGCCAGCAGCTTGTATACCTCGAACACCGGGGAGCTGTTTTTT

j_gene: TRBJ2-2
abundance: many
d_gene: -
v_gene: TRBV28
CDR3aa: CASSLISFIETPGKTGELFF
CDR3nt: TGTGCCAGCAGTTTGATAAGCTTTATTGAGACACCCGGTAAGACCGGGGAGCTGTTTTTT

j_gene: TRBJ2-3
abundance: few
d_gene: TRBD2
v_gene: TRBV7-2
CDR3aa: CASSLFTSGSPKTDTQYF
CDR3nt: TGTGCCAGCAGCTTATTCACTAGCGGGAGCCCCAAGACAGATACGCAGTATTTT

j_gene: TRBJ1-1
abundance: -
d_gene: -
v_gene: TRBV27
CDR3aa: CASSLNIIGVKDNTEAFF
CDR3nt: TGTGCCAGCAGTTTGAATATAATCGGGGTCAAGGATAACACTGAAGCTTTCTTT

j_gene: TRBJ2-1
abundance: -
d_gene: TRBD1
v_gene: TRBV19
CDR3aa: CATLSGQGLDEQFF
CDR3nt: TGTGCCACCCTTAGTGGACAGGGACTTGATGAGCAGTTCTTC

j_gene: TRBJ2-7
abundance: -
d_gene: -
v_gene: TRBV11-2
CDR3aa: CASSLGPDSTYEQYF
CDR3nt: TGTGCCAGCAGCTTAGGACCGGACAGCACCTACGAGCAGTACTTC

j_gene: TRBJ2-2
abundance: many
d_gene: -
v_gene: TRBV11-2
CDR3aa: CASSLAPGPNTGELFF
CDR3nt: TGTGCCAGCAGCTTAGCCCCGGGTCCGAACACCGGGGAGCTGTTTTTT

j_gene: TRBJ1-1
abundance: -
d_gene: -
v_gene: TRBV9
CDR3aa: CASSPRGGRATEAFF
CDR3nt: TGTGCCAGCAGCCCGAGGGGGGGTCGGGCCACTGAAGCTTTCTTT

j_gene: TRBJ2-7
abundance: few
d_gene: TRBD2
v_gene: TRBV9
CDR3aa: CASSDSGRDEEQYF
CDR3nt: TGTGCCAGCAGCGACTCAGGGAGGGACGAAGAGCAGTACTTC

j_gene: TRBJ2-7
abundance: -
d_gene: -
v_gene: TRBV20-1
CDR3aa: CSAGVRGINEQYF
CDR3nt: TGCAGTGCTGGAGTACGGGGAATTAACGAGCAGTACTTC

j_gene: TRBJ1-1
abundance: few
d_gene: -
v_gene: TRBV5-1
CDR3aa: CASSLGAVEAFF
CDR3nt: TGCGCCAGCAGCTTGGGGGCGGTTGAAGCTTTCTTT

j_gene: TRBJ2-7
abundance: -
d_gene: TRBD1
v_gene: TRBV6-5
CDR3aa: CASSSWDRGEQYF
CDR3nt: TGTGCCAGCAGTTCTTGGGACAGGGGAGAGCAGTACTTC

j_gene: TRBJ1-1
abundance: few
d_gene: -
v_gene: TRBV20-1
CDR3aa: CSARVAMNTEAFF
CDR3nt: TGCAGTGCTAGAGTTGCTATGAACACTGAAGCTTTCTTT